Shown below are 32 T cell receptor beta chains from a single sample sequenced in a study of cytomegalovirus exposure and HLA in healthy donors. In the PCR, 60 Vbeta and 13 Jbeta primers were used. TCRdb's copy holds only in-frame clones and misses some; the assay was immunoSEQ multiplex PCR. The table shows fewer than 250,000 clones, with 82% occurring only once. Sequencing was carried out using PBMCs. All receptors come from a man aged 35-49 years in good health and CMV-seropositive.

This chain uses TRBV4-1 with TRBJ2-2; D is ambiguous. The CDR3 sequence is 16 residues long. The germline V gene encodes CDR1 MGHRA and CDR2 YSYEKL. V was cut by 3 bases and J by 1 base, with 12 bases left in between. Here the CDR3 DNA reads TGCGCCAGCAGCCATGAAACACCCCGGAACACCGGGGAGCTGTTTTTT. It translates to CASSHETPRNTGELFF.

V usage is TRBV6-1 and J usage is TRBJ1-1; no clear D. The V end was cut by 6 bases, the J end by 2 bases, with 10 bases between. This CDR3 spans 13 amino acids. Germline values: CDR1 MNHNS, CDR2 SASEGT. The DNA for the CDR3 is TGTGCCAGCAGGGTAGGACTAAACACTGAAGCTTTCTTT. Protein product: CASRVGLNTEAFF.

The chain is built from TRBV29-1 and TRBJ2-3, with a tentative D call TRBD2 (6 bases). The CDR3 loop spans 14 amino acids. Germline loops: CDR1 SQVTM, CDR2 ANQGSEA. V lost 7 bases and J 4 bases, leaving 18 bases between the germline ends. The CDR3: CSAFGAGRSDTQYF. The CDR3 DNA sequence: TGCAGCGCGTTCGGTGCGGGACGGTCAGATACGCAGTATTTT.

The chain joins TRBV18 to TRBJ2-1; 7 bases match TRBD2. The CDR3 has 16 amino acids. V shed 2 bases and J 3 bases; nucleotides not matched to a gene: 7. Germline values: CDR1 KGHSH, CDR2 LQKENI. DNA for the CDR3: TGTGCCAGCTCACCAGTGGGGAGGGCCGTCTACAATGAGCAGTTCTTC. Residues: CASSPVGRAVYNEQFF.

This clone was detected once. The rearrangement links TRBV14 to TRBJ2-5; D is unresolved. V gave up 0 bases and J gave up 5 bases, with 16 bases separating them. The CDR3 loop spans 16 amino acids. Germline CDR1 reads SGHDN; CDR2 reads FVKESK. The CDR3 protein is CASSQDYVSRLETQYF. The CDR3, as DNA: TGTGCCAGCAGCCAAGATTACGTGTCTAGGTTGGAGACCCAGTACTTC.

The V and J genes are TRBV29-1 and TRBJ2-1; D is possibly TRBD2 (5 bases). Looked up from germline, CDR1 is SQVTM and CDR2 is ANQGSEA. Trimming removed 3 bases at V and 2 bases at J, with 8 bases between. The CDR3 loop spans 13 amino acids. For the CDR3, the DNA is TGCAGCGTTGACCGGGAAGCCTACAATGAGCAGTTCTTC. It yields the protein CSVDREAYNEQFF.

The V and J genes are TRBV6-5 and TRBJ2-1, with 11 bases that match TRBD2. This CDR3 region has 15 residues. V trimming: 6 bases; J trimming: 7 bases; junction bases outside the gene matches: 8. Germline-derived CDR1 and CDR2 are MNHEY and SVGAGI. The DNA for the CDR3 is TGTGCCAGCAGCCAAGGGACTAGCGGAAGGAATGAGCAGTTCTTC. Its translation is CASSQGTSGRNEQFF.

The CDR3 DNA is TGTGCCAGCAGTTTACGAGGGGGCTACGAGCAGTACTTC. It is translated as CASSLRGGYEQYF. V and J are TRBV27 and TRBJ2-7; perhaps TRBD1 as D (6 bases). CDR1 is MNHEY, CDR2 SMNVEV, per germline (reference sequence). This CDR3 region has 13 residues. Trimming left V 2 bases short and J 3 bases short, with 8 bases between.

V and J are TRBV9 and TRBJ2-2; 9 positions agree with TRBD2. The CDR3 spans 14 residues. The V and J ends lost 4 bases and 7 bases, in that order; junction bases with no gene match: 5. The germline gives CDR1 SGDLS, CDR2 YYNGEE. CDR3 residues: CASSTFSGSGELFF. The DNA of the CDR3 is TGTGCCAGCAGCACCTTTAGCGGGAGCGGGGAGCTGTTTTTT.

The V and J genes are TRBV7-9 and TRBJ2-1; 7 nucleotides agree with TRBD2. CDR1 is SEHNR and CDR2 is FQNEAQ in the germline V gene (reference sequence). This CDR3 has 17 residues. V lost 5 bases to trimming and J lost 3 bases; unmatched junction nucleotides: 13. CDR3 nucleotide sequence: TGTGCCAGCAGCATAGAGGGACTACCTTCGAGCTACAATGAGCAGTTCTTC. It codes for CASSIEGLPSSYNEQFF.

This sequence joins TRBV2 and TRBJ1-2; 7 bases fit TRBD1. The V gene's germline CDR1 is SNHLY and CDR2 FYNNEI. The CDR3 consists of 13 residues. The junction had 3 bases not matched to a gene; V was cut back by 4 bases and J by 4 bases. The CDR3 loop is CASSVGQVYGYTF. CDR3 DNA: TGTGCCAGCAGTGTTGGACAGGTCTATGGCTACACCTTC.

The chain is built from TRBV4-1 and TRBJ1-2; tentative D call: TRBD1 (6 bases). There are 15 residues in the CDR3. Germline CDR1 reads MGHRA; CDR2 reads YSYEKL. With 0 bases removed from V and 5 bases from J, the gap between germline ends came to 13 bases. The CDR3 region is CASSQEPGAIYGYTF. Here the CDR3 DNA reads TGCGCCAGCAGCCAAGAACCAGGGGCAATTTATGGCTACACCTTC.

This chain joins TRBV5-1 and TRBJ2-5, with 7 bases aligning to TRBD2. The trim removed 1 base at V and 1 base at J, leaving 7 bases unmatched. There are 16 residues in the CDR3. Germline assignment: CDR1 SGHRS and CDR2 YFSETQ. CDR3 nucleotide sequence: TGCGCCAGCAGCTTGATCCCGTCTAGCGGCCAAGAGACCCAGTACTTC. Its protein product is CASSLIPSSGQETQYF.

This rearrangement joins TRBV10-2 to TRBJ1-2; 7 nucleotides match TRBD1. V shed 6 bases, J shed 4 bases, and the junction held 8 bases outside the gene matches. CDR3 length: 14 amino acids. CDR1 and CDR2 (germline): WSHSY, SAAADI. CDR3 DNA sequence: TGCGCCAGCAGCTATATTGGACAGGTCTATGGCTACACCTTC. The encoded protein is CASSYIGQVYGYTF.

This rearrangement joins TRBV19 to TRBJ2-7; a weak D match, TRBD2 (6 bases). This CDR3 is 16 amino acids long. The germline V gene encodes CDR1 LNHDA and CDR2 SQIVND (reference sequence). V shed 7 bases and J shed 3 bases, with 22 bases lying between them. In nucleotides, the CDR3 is TGTGCCAGTAAGAGAGGGAGGAGGACCTTCTTCTACGAGCAGTACGTC. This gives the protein CASKRGRRTFFYEQYV.

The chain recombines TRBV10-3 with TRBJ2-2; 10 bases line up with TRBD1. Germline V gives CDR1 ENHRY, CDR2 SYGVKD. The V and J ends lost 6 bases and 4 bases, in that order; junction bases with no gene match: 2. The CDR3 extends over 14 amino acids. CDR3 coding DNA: TGTGCCATCAGCTGGACAGGGGGCACCGGGGAGCTGTTTTTT. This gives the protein CAISWTGGTGELFF.

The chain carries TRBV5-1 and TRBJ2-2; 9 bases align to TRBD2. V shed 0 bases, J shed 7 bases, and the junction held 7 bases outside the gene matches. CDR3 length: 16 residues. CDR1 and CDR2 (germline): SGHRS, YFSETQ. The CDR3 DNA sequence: TGCGCCAGCAGCTTGGTCGCGGGAGGGCCTAACGGGGAGCTGTTTTTT. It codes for CASSLVAGGPNGELFF.

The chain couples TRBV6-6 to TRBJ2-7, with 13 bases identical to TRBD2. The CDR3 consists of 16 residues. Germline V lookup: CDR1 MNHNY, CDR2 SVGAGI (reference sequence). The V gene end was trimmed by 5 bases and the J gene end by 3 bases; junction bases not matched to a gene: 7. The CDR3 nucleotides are TGTGCCAGCAGTAGCTCATGGACTAGCGGGGGCTACGAGCAGTACGTC. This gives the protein CASSSSWTSGGYEQYV.

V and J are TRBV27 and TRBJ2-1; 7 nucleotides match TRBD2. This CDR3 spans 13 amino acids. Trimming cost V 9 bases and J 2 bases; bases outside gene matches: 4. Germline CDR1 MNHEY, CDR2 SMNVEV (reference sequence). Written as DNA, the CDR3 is TGTGCCAGTTCTAGCGGAGCCTACAATGAGCAGTTCTTC. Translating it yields CASSSGAYNEQFF.

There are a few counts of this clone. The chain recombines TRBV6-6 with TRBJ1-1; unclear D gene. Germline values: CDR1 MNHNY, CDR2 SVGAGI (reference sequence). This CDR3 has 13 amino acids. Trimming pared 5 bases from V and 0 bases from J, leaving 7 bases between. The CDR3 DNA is TGTGCCAGCAGTAGCAATATGAACACTGAAGCTTTCTTT. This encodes CASSSNMNTEAFF.

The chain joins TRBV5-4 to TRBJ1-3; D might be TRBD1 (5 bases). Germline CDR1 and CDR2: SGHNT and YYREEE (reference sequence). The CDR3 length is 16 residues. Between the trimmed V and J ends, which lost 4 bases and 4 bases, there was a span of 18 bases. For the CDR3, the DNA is TGTGCCAGCAGCACGCGTGGGCAGGGAGGAGGAAACACCATATATTTT. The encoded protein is CASSTRGQGGGNTIYF.

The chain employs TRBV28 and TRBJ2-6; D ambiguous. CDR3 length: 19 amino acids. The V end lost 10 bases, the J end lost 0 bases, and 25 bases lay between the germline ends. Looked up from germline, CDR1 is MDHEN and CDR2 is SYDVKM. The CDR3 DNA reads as TGTGCCAACAGCTCACACCTCCGGAGTAGGCGCTCTGGGGCCAACGTCCTGACTTTC. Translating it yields CANSSHLRSRRSGANVLTF.

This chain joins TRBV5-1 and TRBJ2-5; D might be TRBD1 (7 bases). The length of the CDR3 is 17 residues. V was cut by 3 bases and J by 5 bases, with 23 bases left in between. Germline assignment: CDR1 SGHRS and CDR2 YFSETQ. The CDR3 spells CASSWSPLGGRGETQYF. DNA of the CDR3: TGCGCCAGCAGCTGGTCCCCTCTAGGGGGCCGGGGGGAGACCCAGTACTTC.

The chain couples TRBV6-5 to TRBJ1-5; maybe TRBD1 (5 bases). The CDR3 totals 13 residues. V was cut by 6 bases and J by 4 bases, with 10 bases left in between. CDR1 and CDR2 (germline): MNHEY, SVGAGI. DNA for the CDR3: TGTGCCAGCAGACTGACAGTAAATCAGCCCCAGCATTTT. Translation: CASRLTVNQPQHF.

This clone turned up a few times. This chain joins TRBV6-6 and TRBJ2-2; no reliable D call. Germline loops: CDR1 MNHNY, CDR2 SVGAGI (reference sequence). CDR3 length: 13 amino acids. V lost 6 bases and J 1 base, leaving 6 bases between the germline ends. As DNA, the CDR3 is TGTGCCAGCAGCGACAAGAACACCGGGGAGCTGTTTTTT. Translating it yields CASSDKNTGELFF.

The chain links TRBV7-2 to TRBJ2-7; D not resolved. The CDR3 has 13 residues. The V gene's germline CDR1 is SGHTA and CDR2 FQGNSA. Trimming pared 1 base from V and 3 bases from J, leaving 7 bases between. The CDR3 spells CASSLDVYYEQYF. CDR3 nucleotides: TGTGCCAGCAGCTTAGATGTCTACTACGAGCAGTACTTC.

The CDR3 here is CASSTRGRTNTGELFF. The CDR3 DNA reads as TGTGCCAGCAGCACCAGGGGCCGCACCAACACCGGGGAGCTGTTTTTT. The chain couples TRBV11-3 to TRBJ2-2; possibly TRBD1 for D (6 bases). There are 16 residues in the CDR3. Germline V gene lookup returns CDR1 SGHNT and CDR2 YENEEA. The ends were cut back, 5 bases at V and 2 bases at J, with 15 bases in the middle.

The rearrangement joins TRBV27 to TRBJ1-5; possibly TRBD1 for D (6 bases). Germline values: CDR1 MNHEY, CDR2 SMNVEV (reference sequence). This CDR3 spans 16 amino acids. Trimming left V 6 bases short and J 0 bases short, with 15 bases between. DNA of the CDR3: TGTGCCAGCAGGCGGGGGGGCTTAAATAGCAATCAGCCCCAGCATTTT. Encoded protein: CASRRGGLNSNQPQHF.

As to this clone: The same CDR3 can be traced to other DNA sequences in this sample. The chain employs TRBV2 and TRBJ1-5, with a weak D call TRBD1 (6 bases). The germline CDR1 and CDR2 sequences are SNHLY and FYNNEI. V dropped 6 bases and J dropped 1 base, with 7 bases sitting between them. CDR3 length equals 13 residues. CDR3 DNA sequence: TGTGCCAGCAGGGGACAAAGCAATCAGCCCCAGCATTTT. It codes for CASRGQSNQPQHF.

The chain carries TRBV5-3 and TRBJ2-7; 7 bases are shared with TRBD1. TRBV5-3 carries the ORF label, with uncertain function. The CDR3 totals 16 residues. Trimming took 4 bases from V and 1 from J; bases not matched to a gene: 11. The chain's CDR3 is CARSPGTVKGSYEQYV. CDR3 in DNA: TGTGCCAGAAGCCCTGGGACAGTCAAAGGGTCCTACGAGCAGTACGTC.

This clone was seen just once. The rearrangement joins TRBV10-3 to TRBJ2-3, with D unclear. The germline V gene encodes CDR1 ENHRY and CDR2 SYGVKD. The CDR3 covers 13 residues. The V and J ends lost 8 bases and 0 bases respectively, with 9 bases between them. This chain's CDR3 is CAISGVSTDTQYF. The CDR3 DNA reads TGTGCCATCTCCGGAGTGAGCACAGATACGCAGTATTTT.

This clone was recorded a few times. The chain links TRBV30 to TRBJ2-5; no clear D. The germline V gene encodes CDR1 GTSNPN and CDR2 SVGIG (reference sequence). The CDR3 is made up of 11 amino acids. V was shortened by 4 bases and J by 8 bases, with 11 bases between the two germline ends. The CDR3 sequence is CAWISFPTQYF. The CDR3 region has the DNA TGTGCCTGGATATCTTTCCCTACCCAGTACTTC.